This passage covers 10 T cell receptor beta chains from one sample sequenced in a study of blood T cell repertoires in COVID-19. Profiled with immunoSEQ multiplex PCR; TCRdb holds only in-frame clones, not every one. The sample holds fewer than 250,000 clones, roughly 90% seen once. Sequenced material: PBMCs or T cells enriched from blood (not recorded which). The receptor source for this set is a woman in her thirties with acute COVID-19.

V is TRBV10-1 and J is TRBJ2-1, with TRBD2 as a possible D gene (6 bases). The germline gives CDR1 WNHNN, CDR2 SYGVQD (reference sequence). CDR3 length: 17 amino acids. Trimming shortened V by 3 bases and J by 2 bases, and 17 bases separated the two germline ends. The CDR3 region is CASSDPGQGGPYNEQFF. CDR3 DNA: TGCGCCAGCAGTGACCCGGGCCAGGGAGGCCCCTACAATGAGCAGTTCTTC.

V and J are TRBV5-8 and TRBJ2-3, with 9 bases that match TRBD2. Unmatched junction bases numbered 14, after V lost 0 bases and J lost 3 bases. This CDR3 has 19 amino acids. The V gene's germline CDR1 is SGHTS and CDR2 YDEGEE. The CDR3: CASSLGPERGAWGTDTQYF. CDR3 in DNA: TGTGCCAGCAGCTTGGGCCCGGAGCGGGGGGCTTGGGGAACAGATACGCAGTATTTT.

The V and J genes are TRBV10-1 and TRBJ1-4, with TRBD1 as a possible D gene (5 bases). This CDR3 contains 15 residues. The V end was cut by 4 bases, the J end by 5 bases, with 14 bases between. Looked up from germline, CDR1 is WNHNN and CDR2 is SYGVQD (reference sequence). CDR3 sequence reads: CASSGGGGVNEKLFF. CDR3 sequence (DNA): TGCGCCAGCAGTGGTGGGGGAGGGGTGAATGAAAAACTGTTTTTT.

The rearrangement joins TRBV19 to TRBJ2-2; D may be TRBD2 (6 bases). The CDR3 spans 15 residues. The germline V gene encodes CDR1 LNHDA and CDR2 SQIVND (reference sequence). V lost 0 bases to trimming and J lost 5 bases, with 10 bases between them. The CDR3 reads CASSIDHGSTGELFF. The CDR3 DNA reads as TGTGCCAGTAGTATAGATCACGGGAGTACCGGGGAGCTGTTTTTT.

The chain links TRBV9 to TRBJ2-7, with D maybe TRBD1 (7 bases). Deletions cut 0 bases from V and 7 bases from J, with 17 bases between. The V gene's germline CDR1 is SGDLS and CDR2 YYNGEE. CDR3 size: 15 residues. The CDR3 spells CASSVGITGEDEQYF. CDR3 coding DNA: TGTGCCAGCAGCGTAGGGATTACAGGGGAGGATGAGCAGTACTTC.

This clone occurred a few times. This chain links TRBV19 with TRBJ1-3; D remains unclear. The ends were cut back, 3 bases at V and 2 bases at J, with 11 bases in the middle. CDR3 size: 15 residues. Germline values: CDR1 LNHDA, CDR2 SQIVND (reference sequence). The CDR3 region has the DNA TGTGCCAGTAGTATCATGGCGGGTACTGGAAACACCATATATTTT. Its translation: CASSIMAGTGNTIYF. Filled out from reference TRBV19 and TRBJ1-3, the complete variable domain reads DGGITQSPKYLFRKEGQNVTLSCEQNLNHDAMYWYRQDPGQGLRLIYYSQIVNDFQKGDIAEGYSVSREKKESFPLTVTSAQKNPTAFYLCASSIMAGTGNTIYFGEGSWLTVV.

J is TRBJ2-3 and V is TRBV6-2 or TRBV6-3, with D uncertain. Germline V gene lookup returns CDR1 MNHEY and CDR2 SVGEGT. This CDR3 comprises 15 residues. V was cut by 2 bases and J by 2 bases, with 11 bases left in between. CDR3 amino acids: CASSYEAEHTDTQYF. In DNA, the CDR3 is TGTGCCAGCAGTTACGAGGCAGAGCACACAGATACGCAGTATTTT.

The gene calls are TRBV4-1 and TRBJ2-1; TRBD2 matches at 9 bases. V trimming: 4 bases; J trimming: 8 bases; junction bases outside the gene matches: 9. CDR3 size: 15 residues. The germline V gene has CDR1 MGHRA and CDR2 YSYEKL. Written as DNA, the CDR3 is TGCGCCAGCAGCCCGCCCGGACTAGCGATCGATGAGCAGTTCTTC. Translating it yields CASSPPGLAIDEQFF.

The chain recombines TRBV2 with TRBJ2-1, with TRBD2 matching 8 bases. Germline V lookup: CDR1 SNHLY, CDR2 FYNNEI. There are 16 residues in the CDR3. J was trimmed by 4 bases and V by 2 bases; bases with no gene match: 7. CDR3 DNA sequence: TGTGCCAGCAGTGAAAGGCGGGGGGCGAGTTACAATGAGCAGTTCTTC. It yields the protein CASSERRGASYNEQFF.

In its sample, this clone was seen once. The chain employs TRBV7-2 and TRBJ2-2; TRBD2 aligns across 13 bases. Per germline, CDR1 SGHTA and CDR2 FQGNSA. This CDR3 comprises 18 residues. Losses at the gene ends were 5 bases for V and 4 bases for J; bases not matched to a gene: 10. The CDR3 sequence: CASSPRLAGGFGTGELFF. CDR3 bases: TGTGCCAGCAGCCCCCGACTAGCGGGGGGTTTCGGCACCGGGGAGCTGTTTTTT.